This TCR beta chain was sequenced in a study of T cells in Graves' hyperthyroidism and ophthalmopathy. Study at large: Peripheral blood was secured at the point of initial diagnosis, before any treatment. The study's findings and limits: Ophthalmopathy was model-predicted a median roughly 6.5 months pre-onset. Blood also contained most expanded thyroid clonotypes above 0.001.

PBMCs were sourced from more than 9 ml fresh peripheral blood. As regards this clonotype: Its antigen is undetermined.

TCR beta CDR3 region amplification was performed from RNA transcripts. First-round RT-PCR with HTBI primers amplified the TCR CDR3 region. Via MiXCR, TCRdb re-called the multiplex PCR reads, giving one row per CDR3 protein. The sample records hundreds of thousands of distinct CDR3 sequences, approximately 15% being singletons. This CDR3 comprises 15 residues. Germline V gene lookup returns CDR1 MNHEY and CDR2 SVGEGT. V was cut by 2 bases and J by 2 bases, with 13 bases left in between. The source material was blood. This chain joins TRBV6-2 or TRBV6-3 and TRBJ2-7, with D perhaps matching TRBD1 (5 bases). The receptor was isolated from a woman between 50 and 59 years old with Graves' ophthalmopathy. CDR3 residues: CASSYPPQGTYEQYF. CDR3 coding DNA: TGTGCCAGCAGTTACCCCCCTCAGGGAACCTACGAGCAGTACTTC.